Shown below are 24 T cell receptor beta chains from a single sample sequenced in a study of tissue T cells after allogeneic stem cell transplantation. Libraries were prepared by immunoSEQ multiplex PCR; TCRdb keeps only in-frame clonotypes and omits some of them. The data contain tens of thousands of clones, just under 95% of them singletons. The sequenced sample was blood, obtained before transplantation. These receptors all come from a woman aged 40 to 75 who later had graft-versus-host disease after an allogeneic stem cell transplant.

The V call is TRBV18, the J call TRBJ2-7; D is perhaps TRBD2 (5 bases). The germline CDR1 and CDR2 sequences are KGHSH and LQKENI. The V end lost 2 bases, the J end lost 7 bases, and 18 bases lay between the germline ends. CDR3 length equals 15 residues. This CDR3 is CASSPEVWRMGEQYF. CDR3 DNA sequence: TGTGCCAGCTCACCAGAGGTCTGGAGGATGGGAGAGCAGTACTTC. Together with reference TRBV18 and TRBJ2-7, the CDR3 gives the full variable domain: NAGVMQNPRHLVRRRGQEARLRCSPMKGHSHVYWYRQLPEEGLKFMVYLQKENIIDESGMPKERFSAEFPKEGPSILRIQQVVRGDSAAYFCASSPEVWRMGEQYFGPGTRLTVT.

This chain joins TRBV6-5 and TRBJ1-1; tentatively, D is TRBD1 (6 bases). Trimming shortened V by 6 bases and J by 0 bases, and 14 bases separated the two germline ends. Germline lookup yields CDR1 MNHEY and CDR2 SVGAGI. The CDR3 extends over 15 amino acids. This chain's CDR3 is CASRDSSNLNTEAFF. The CDR3 DNA reads as TGTGCCAGCAGGGACAGCTCAAACCTGAACACTGAAGCTTTCTTT.

The chain carries TRBV5-8 and TRBJ2-3; 10 nucleotides agree with TRBD2. The CDR3 is 16 amino acids. Germline-derived CDR1 and CDR2 are SGHTS and YDEGEE. With 3 bases clipped from V and 2 bases from J, the junction kept 6 bases outside the gene matches. The CDR3 loop is CASSWGGTSDTDTQYF. The DNA of the CDR3 is TGTGCCAGCAGCTGGGGGGGGACTAGCGACACAGATACGCAGTATTTT.

The chain joins TRBV5-5 to TRBJ1-1; 7 bases are shared with TRBD1. The CDR3 has 15 amino acids. Trimming at V came to 3 bases and at J to 1 base, leaving 6 bases not matched to a gene. Germline-derived CDR1 and CDR2 are SGHKS and YYEKEE (reference sequence). DNA of the CDR3: TGTGCCAGCAGCTGGACCGGGACAGCGAACACTGAAGCTTTCTTT. Its protein is CASSWTGTANTEAFF.

The chain has TRBV4-2 and TRBJ2-1; D uncertain. The CDR3 contains 15 residues. V lost 3 bases to trimming and J lost 7 bases, with 16 bases between them. The germline V gene has CDR1 LGHNA and CDR2 YNFKEQ. CDR3 nucleotide sequence: TGTGCCAGCAGCCAGTCGCTAGATTGGAAAAATGAGCAGTTCTTC. As protein: CASSQSLDWKNEQFF.

This chain joins TRBV7-9 and TRBJ1-2, with 7 bases fitting TRBD1. Per germline, CDR1 SEHNR and CDR2 FQNEAQ (reference sequence). J gave up 8 bases and V 1 base, and 4 bases lay outside the gene matches. CDR3 length: 13 amino acids. The CDR3, as DNA: TGTGCCAGCAGCTTAGGGACAGGAGGCGGCTACACCTTC. This codes for CASSLGTGGGYTF.

This clone was recorded a few times. The chain uses TRBV7-9 and TRBJ1-2, with D maybe TRBD1 (6 bases). Germline CDR1 reads SEHNR; CDR2 reads FQNEAQ (reference sequence). Trimming removed 5 bases from V and 4 bases from J, with 20 bases in between. The CDR3 is 16 amino acids. CDR3 sequence reads: CASSRLTGSRGYGYTF. The CDR3 DNA follows: TGTGCCAGCAGCCGATTGACAGGATCCCGCGGCTATGGCTACACCTTC.

The CDR3 DNA follows: TGCGCCAGCAGCCAACTACAGGGATTTAGCACAGATACGCAGTATTTT. Its protein is CASSQLQGFSTDTQYF. V and J are TRBV4-1 and TRBJ2-3; a possible D gene is TRBD1 (6 bases). CDR1 MGHRA and CDR2 YSYEKL come from the germline V gene. The V end lost 2 bases, the J end lost 0 bases, and 12 bases lay between the germline ends. The CDR3 contains 16 residues.

The rearrangement joins TRBV7-8 to TRBJ2-1; 14 nucleotides align to TRBD2. This CDR3 region has 16 residues. V shed 3 bases, J shed 2 bases, and the junction held 0 bases outside the gene matches. Germline assignment: CDR1 SGHVS and CDR2 FQNEAQ. In nucleotides, the CDR3 is TGTGCCAGCAGCTTGACTAGCGGGAGGGCCTACAATGAGCAGTTCTTC. Its translation is CASSLTSGRAYNEQFF.

The chain recombines TRBV28 with TRBJ2-7; TRBD1 aligns across 8 bases. The ends lost 4 bases at V and 3 bases at J; junction bases unmatched: 5. Germline loops: CDR1 MDHEN, CDR2 SYDVKM. This CDR3 comprises 14 residues. The DNA of the CDR3 is TGTGCCAGCAGTTCTCAGGGGGCTGTCTACGAGCAGTACTTC. Encoded protein: CASSSQGAVYEQYF.

This clone was detected once. This chain connects TRBV28 to TRBJ2-2; 8 nucleotides agree with TRBD1. This CDR3 region has 15 residues. Germline V gives CDR1 MDHEN, CDR2 SYDVKM. J gave up 1 base and V 4 bases, and 2 bases lay outside the gene matches. The CDR3 nucleotides read TGTGCCAGCAGTTCCGGACAGGGGAACACCGGGGAGCTGTTTTTT. Translated: CASSSGQGNTGELFF.

This chain joins TRBV7-2 and TRBJ2-1, with D perhaps TRBD1 or TRBD2 (5 bases each). The CDR3 runs 16 residues. CDR1 and CDR2 (germline): SGHTA, FQGNSA. Trimming took off 5 bases at V and 2 bases at J, with 16 bases between the two ends. The CDR3 DNA reads TGTGCCAGCAGCACGGGACCTTCGAGCGCCTACAATGAGCAGTTCTTC. Amino acid sequence: CASSTGPSSAYNEQFF.

The chain links TRBV5-4 to TRBJ2-2; TRBD1 matches at 10 bases. This CDR3 contains 17 residues. V gave up 4 bases and J gave up 2 bases; unmatched junction bases: 8. Germline values: CDR1 SGHNT, CDR2 YYREEE (reference sequence). The CDR3 sequence: CASSGGDRGHNTGELFF. The CDR3 DNA reads as TGTGCCAGCAGCGGAGGGGACAGGGGTCACAACACCGGGGAGCTGTTTTTT.

The chain uses TRBV6-2 or TRBV6-3 and TRBJ2-1, with 10 bases fitting TRBD2. The CDR3 length is 19 residues. Trimming removed 2 bases from V and 1 base from J; junction bases left unmatched: 11. Germline loops: CDR1 MNHEY, CDR2 SVGEGT. The CDR3 region is CASSYPPRLAGTSYNEQFF. The CDR3 nucleotides are TGTGCCAGCAGTTACCCACCAAGACTAGCGGGCACTTCCTACAATGAGCAGTTCTTC.

V gene TRBV14 combines with J gene TRBJ1-6; D is ambiguous. The CDR3 extends over 16 amino acids. V was trimmed by 1 base and J by 0 bases, leaving 7 bases between them. The V gene's germline CDR1 is SGHDN and CDR2 FVKESK. The CDR3 region has the DNA TGTGCCAGCAGCCAAGGGAGTTTCTCCTATAATTCACCCCTCCACTTT. Its protein product is CASSQGSFSYNSPLHF.

The V call is TRBV4-3, the J call TRBJ2-5; TRBD2 matches 9 bases. Trimming at V came to 1 base and at J to 5 bases, leaving 8 bases not matched to a gene. Per the germline V gene, CDR1 is LGHNA and CDR2 is YSLEER. The CDR3 totals 16 residues. The CDR3 nucleotides read TGCGCCAGCAGCCAAGCTGGCGGGAGGGCCGGGGAGACCCAGTACTTC. Encoded protein: CASSQAGGRAGETQYF.

The chain carries TRBV11-2 and TRBJ2-7, with 9 bases lining up with TRBD1. The germline CDR1 and CDR2 sequences are SGHAT and FQNNGV. V dropped 1 base and J dropped 3; count of bases not matched to a gene: 7. The CDR3 is 16 amino acids. The CDR3 nucleotides read TGTGCCAGCAGCTTAGGGCAGGGACAGGGAGTCTACGAGCAGTACTTC. Translation gives CASSLGQGQGVYEQYF.

The DNA of the CDR3 is TGTGCCAGAGACGTCTGGACAGGCGGTGGGGATCGGCCCCAGCATTTT. As protein: CARDVWTGGGDRPQHF. The chain recombines TRBV9 with TRBJ1-5, with TRBD1 identical over 7 bases. Trimming at V came to 8 bases and at J to 9 bases, leaving 20 bases not matched to a gene. CDR3 size: 16 residues. The V gene's germline CDR1 is SGDLS and CDR2 YYNGEE.

The J gene is TRBJ1-1, the V gene TRBV18; no firm D call. Germline values: CDR1 KGHSH, CDR2 LQKENI. The CDR3 is made up of 15 amino acids. Trimming removed 0 bases at V and 0 bases at J, with 8 bases between. The CDR3: CASSPPAQMNTEAFF. The CDR3 bases are TGTGCCAGCTCACCACCGGCACAGATGAACACTGAAGCTTTCTTT.

The genes are TRBV27 and TRBJ1-4, with TRBD1 matching over 8 bases. The junction had 10 bases not matched to a gene; V was cut back by 3 bases and J by 7 bases. The germline gives CDR1 MNHEY, CDR2 SMNVEV (reference sequence). The CDR3 is made up of 16 amino acids. The CDR3 DNA follows: TGTGCCAGCAGTTTCGGTGCAGGGGGCGTCTCTGAAAAACTGTTTTTT. It codes for CASSFGAGGVSEKLFF.

In this sample, this clone turned up once. The CDR3 coding sequence is TGTGCCAGCACCCCCGGACTAGCGGGAGGATTGAATACGCAGTATTTT. Translating gives CASTPGLAGGLNTQYF. The chain joins TRBV7-2 to TRBJ2-3; 14 bases are a match to TRBD2. The CDR3 loop spans 16 amino acids. The V and J ends lost 7 bases and 7 bases, in that order; junction bases with no gene match: 10. Per the germline V gene, CDR1 is SGHTA and CDR2 is FQGNSA.

The V call is TRBV29-1, the J call TRBJ2-7; 10 bases align to TRBD2. This CDR3 is 14 amino acids long. V trimming: 5 bases; J trimming: 6 bases; junction bases outside the gene matches: 10. Germline V CDR1 and CDR2: SQVTM, ANQGSEA. DNA for the CDR3: TGCAGCGTTCGAGCGGGAGGGCGATGGGTCGAGCAGTACTTC. It is translated as CSVRAGGRWVEQYF.

The CDR3 protein is CASSPRGTAANTEAFF. Here the CDR3 DNA reads TGTGCCAGCTCACCTAGAGGGACGGCGGCGAACACTGAAGCTTTCTTT. V gene TRBV18 combines with J gene TRBJ1-1; D might be TRBD1 (5 bases). V was shortened by 3 bases and J by 1 base, with 15 bases between the two germline ends. CDR3 length equals 16 residues. Germline assignment: CDR1 KGHSH and CDR2 LQKENI.

The chain uses TRBV5-4 and TRBJ2-1; weak D call: TRBD2 (6 bases). V lost 2 bases and J lost 1, with 10 bases in between. CDR1 is SGHNT and CDR2 is YYREEE in the germline V gene (reference sequence). The CDR3 totals 15 residues. Here the CDR3 DNA reads TGTGCCAGCAGCTTTGGAGGGATTTCCTACAATGAGCAGTTCTTC. It translates to CASSFGGISYNEQFF. The full variable domain, with the rest looked up from reference TRBV5-4 and TRBJ2-1, is ETGVTQSPTHLIKTRGQQVTLRCSSQSGHNTVSWYQQALGQGPQFIFQYYREEENGRGNFPPRFSGLQFPNYSSELNVNALELDDSALYLCASSFGGISYNEQFFGPGTRLTVL.